Listed here are 8 T cell receptor beta chains from one sample, sequenced in a study of blood T cell repertoires in COVID-19. Libraries were prepared by immunoSEQ multiplex PCR; TCRdb keeps only in-frame clonotypes and omits some of them. Here the sample spans tens of thousands of clones, about 91% being singletons. Sequencing used peripheral blood. Every receptor here comes from a woman aged 55 to 70 with active COVID-19.

This chain uses TRBV7-2 with TRBJ1-2, with a possible D match to TRBD1 (6 bases). The CDR3 sequence is 12 residues long. Deletions cut 5 bases from V and 6 bases from J, with 10 bases between. Germline V gives CDR1 SGHTA, CDR2 FQGNSA. DNA of the CDR3: TGTGCCAGCAGCCCTACAGGGAATGGCTACACCTTC. This sequence encodes CASSPTGNGYTF.

The chain combines TRBV30 with TRBJ1-2, with unresolved D. The V and J ends lost 3 bases and 3 bases respectively, with 11 bases between them. CDR3 length equals 13 residues. CDR1 and CDR2 (germline): GTSNPN, SVGIG (reference sequence). The CDR3 DNA reads as TGTGCCTGGAGGGACCGGAGGGACTATGGCTACACCTTC. It yields the protein CAWRDRRDYGYTF.

This chain links TRBV5-1 with TRBJ1-1; 8 nucleotides agree with TRBD1. The germline CDR1 and CDR2 sequences are SGHRS and YFSETQ. The trim removed 4 bases at V and 1 base at J, leaving 9 bases unmatched. There are 16 residues in the CDR3. In nucleotides, the CDR3 is TGCGCCAGCAGCACTTGGACAGGGATGAGGAACACTGAAGCTTTCTTT. Its protein is CASSTWTGMRNTEAFF.

The chain has TRBV7-8 and TRBJ1-4; 8 nucleotides align to TRBD1. Germline V lookup: CDR1 SGHVS, CDR2 FQNEAQ. The CDR3 covers 14 residues. V trimming: 2 bases; J trimming: 10 bases; junction bases outside the gene matches: 6. For the CDR3, the DNA is TGTGCCAGCAGCTTATCGGCCGGACAGGGAAAACTGTTTTTT. It is translated as CASSLSAGQGKLFF.

This clone was recorded once. The rearrangement uses TRBV18 and TRBJ2-7; 15 bases agree with TRBD2. CDR1 and CDR2 (germline): KGHSH, LQKENI. With V trimmed by 1 base and J by 6 bases, 1 base remained unmatched. This CDR3 contains 15 residues. CDR3 in amino acids: CASSPRTSGGAEQYF. DNA of the CDR3: TGTGCCAGCTCACCACGGACTAGCGGGGGGGCCGAGCAGTACTTC.

The chain links TRBV13 to TRBJ2-5, with TRBD2 matching over 14 bases. Germline-derived CDR1 and CDR2 are PRHDT and FYEKMQ (reference sequence). The V and J ends lost 5 bases and 4 bases, in that order; junction bases with no gene match: 3. The CDR3 extends over 15 amino acids. CDR3 in amino acids: CASSLGLAGVETQYF. DNA of the CDR3: TGTGCCAGCAGCCTGGGACTAGCGGGGGTAGAGACCCAGTACTTC.

This chain joins TRBV3-1 (or the pseudogene TRBV3-2) and TRBJ2-1; TRBD2 might be the D (5 bases). The CDR3 consists of 14 residues. V lost 1 base, J lost 8 bases, and 12 bases lay in between. Germline-derived CDR1 and CDR2 are LGHDT and YNNKEL (reference sequence). CDR3 loop: CASSQAAGQYEQFF. In DNA form, the CDR3 reads TGTGCCAGCAGCCAAGCGGCGGGCCAATATGAGCAGTTCTTC.

The chain joins TRBV5-6 to TRBJ1-1; D perhaps matches TRBD1 (5 bases). Germline assignment: CDR1 SGHDT and CDR2 YYEEEE. This CDR3 is 13 amino acids long. V dropped 0 bases and J dropped 3 bases, with 6 bases sitting between them. CDR3 nucleotide sequence: TGTGCCAGCAGCTTGGGCAGGGACACTGAAGCTTTCTTT. Translated, it gives CASSLGRDTEAFF.